Listed here are 19 T cell receptor beta chains from one sample, sequenced in a study of vaccination and CD4 T cells after COVID-19. Sample treatment: approximately nine-day PBMC culture with coronavirus spike peptide pools or control peptides (ViraFEST assay). CD4+ T cells that had been cultured provided DNA sequenced with the Oncomine TCR Beta short-read assay. TCRdb processed the PCR reads anew with MiXCR; each CDR3 protein has one entry. The sample shows more than 11,000 distinct CDR3 sequences, roughly 50% of them seen only once. These receptors' targets are unknown. Material for sequencing was CD4+ T cells from blood, cultured in vitro. The receptors stem from a human donor who had recovered from COVID-19.

This chain uses TRBV5-4 with TRBJ2-7, with 9 bases lining up with TRBD2. The CDR3 sequence is 16 residues long. From germline, CDR1 is SGHNT and CDR2 YYREEE (reference sequence). V dropped 0 bases and J dropped 4; count of bases not matched to a gene: 8. CDR3 region: CASSLVPAGGPYEQYF. DNA for the CDR3: TGTGCCAGCAGCTTGGTTCCAGCGGGGGGTCCATACGAGCAGTACTTC.

About this clonotype: The junction does not match germline at one end; this may be a read error. The genes are TRBV5-6 and TRBJ2-5; TRBD2 agrees at 7 bases. Germline V CDR1 and CDR2: SGHDT, YYEEEE. The CDR3 spans 16 residues. The CDR3 spells CASSSRLANGQEAQYF. The CDR3 bases are TGTGCCAGCAGCTCCCGACTAGCAAATGGCCAAGAGGCCCAGTACTTC.

The chain employs TRBV4-2 and TRBJ2-1; 9 nucleotides line up with TRBD2. The V segment lost 1 base and the J segment 7 bases; nucleotides outside the gene matches: 5. The CDR3 consists of 15 residues. Germline V gene sequence: CDR1 LGHNA, CDR2 YNFKEQ. Written as DNA, the CDR3 is TGTGCCAGCAGCCAAGCTAGCGGGGAAGAGAATGAGCAGTTCTTC. Translated, it gives CASSQASGEENEQFF.

This clonotype was picked up a small number of times. The chain recombines TRBV19 with TRBJ1-2; the D gene is possibly TRBD1 (6 bases). Germline-derived CDR1 and CDR2 are LNHDA and SQIVND (reference sequence). The germline V and J ends were trimmed by 3 bases and 8 bases, with 13 bases remaining between them. This CDR3 is 13 amino acids long. The CDR3 DNA reads as TGTGCCAGTAGTATGTGGGGGGCTGAAGGCTACACCTTC. As protein: CASSMWGAEGYTF.

The rearrangement links TRBV11-2 to TRBJ2-2, with D uncertain. The CDR3 runs 15 residues. Trimming cost V 3 bases and J 4 bases, with 12 bases left between them. CDR1 and CDR2 from the germline V gene are SGHAT and FQNNGV. CDR3 in amino acids: CASSFPHYLTGELFF. The DNA of the CDR3 is TGTGCCAGCAGCTTCCCCCACTACCTCACCGGGGAGCTGTTTTTT.

In regard to this clonotype: The junction and the germline gene differ at one end; a read error may be behind it. The chain employs TRBV6-1 and TRBJ1-6; D is perhaps TRBD1 (5 bases). Looked up from germline, CDR1 is MNHNS and CDR2 is SASEGT. This CDR3 spans 14 amino acids. As DNA, the CDR3 is TGTGCCAGCGGTGAGAGGGACTCAGGTTCACCCCTCCACTTT. Protein sequence: CASGERDSGSPLHF.

The rearrangement uses TRBV7-8 and TRBJ1-6, with D unclear. Germline CDR1 SGHVS, CDR2 FQNEAQ. CDR3 length: 18 amino acids. The V end was cut by 4 bases, the J end by 0 bases, with 16 bases between. The CDR3 DNA reads as TGTGCCAGCAGCTCCTTCGGGAGGAAGAGCTCCTATAATTCACCCCTCCACTTT. This gives the protein CASSSFGRKSSYNSPLHF.

The chain links TRBV20-1 to TRBJ1-1; D remains ambiguous. Trimming took 6 bases from V and 0 from J, leaving 14 bases between them. Germline V gene lookup returns CDR1 DFQATT and CDR2 SNEGSKA (reference sequence). This CDR3 comprises 14 residues. In nucleotides, the CDR3 is TGCAGTGCAATATTAGGACTGCTGAACACTGAAGCTTTCTTT. Protein: CSAILGLLNTEAFF.

The V and J genes are TRBV10-2 and TRBJ1-2; D is possibly TRBD1 (6 bases). The CDR3 has 13 amino acids. Germline CDR1 is WSHSY and CDR2 is SAAADI. V was pared by 6 bases and J by 7 bases, with 15 bases between. The CDR3 loop reads CASSQRGALGYTF. The CDR3, as DNA: TGCGCCAGCAGCCAACGGGGGGCGCTTGGCTACACCTTC.

This clonotype was found a few times. This sequence joins TRBV2 and TRBJ1-5; weak D call: TRBD1 (6 bases). Trimming pared 5 bases from V and 5 bases from J, leaving 7 bases between. This CDR3 is 12 amino acids long. Looked up from germline, CDR1 is SNHLY and CDR2 is FYNNEI. The CDR3 region is CASSYRDQPQHF. CDR3 in DNA: TGTGCCAGCAGTTACAGGGATCAGCCCCAGCATTTT.

V is TRBV7-9 and J is TRBJ1-6, with D maybe TRBD1 (5 bases). Trimming stripped 1 base from V and 9 bases from J, with 13 bases between. The CDR3 is 15 amino acids. Per the germline V gene, CDR1 is SEHNR and CDR2 is FQNEAQ (reference sequence). CDR3 region: CASSLVSTDSSPLHF. As DNA, the CDR3 is TGTGCCAGCAGCTTAGTTTCGACAGATAGTTCACCCCTCCACTTT.

This chain joins TRBV2 and TRBJ1-1; D may be TRBD1 (5 bases). The germline V and J ends were trimmed by 3 bases and 4 bases, with 9 bases remaining between them. The germline CDR1 and CDR2 sequences are SNHLY and FYNNEI. CDR3 length: 13 residues. The DNA of the CDR3 is TGTGCCAGCAGTGATGGCGGGGGCACTGAAGCTTTCTTT. It specifies CASSDGGGTEAFF.

This clonotype was seen only a few times. The chain employs TRBV7-9 and TRBJ2-3, with 14 bases that match TRBD2. CDR3 length: 16 amino acids. CDR1 is SEHNR and CDR2 is FQNEAQ in the germline V gene (reference sequence). V was pared by 1 base and J by 5 bases, with 2 bases of the junction left unmatched. In DNA, the CDR3 is TGTGCCAGCAGCTTAGGGACTAGCGGGAGGAGAGATACGCAGTATTTT. Its protein product is CASSLGTSGRRDTQYF.

The rearrangement links TRBV7-9 to TRBJ1-5, with D unclear. With 3 bases removed from V and 0 bases from J, the gap between germline ends came to 21 bases. This CDR3 contains 19 residues. In germline, CDR1 is SEHNR, CDR2 FQNEAQ (reference sequence). The CDR3 sequence is CASSLAPKTALYSNQPQHF. CDR3 sequence (DNA): TGTGCCAGCAGCTTGGCCCCAAAGACTGCCCTCTATAGCAATCAGCCCCAGCATTTT.

This clonotype was seen a single time. V and J are TRBV11-2 and TRBJ2-7; D is perhaps TRBD1 (6 bases). The V end lost 5 bases, the J end lost 2 bases, and 25 bases lay between the germline ends. The CDR3 loop spans 18 amino acids. Per the germline V gene, CDR1 is SGHAT and CDR2 is FQNNGV. In DNA form, the CDR3 reads TGTGCCAGCAGCCTCAAGGGGGACCCTAAGAGGGACCCCTACGAGCAGTACTTC. Translation gives CASSLKGDPKRDPYEQYF.

This sequence joins TRBV7-9 and TRBJ2-1; 9 bases align to TRBD2. This CDR3 is 16 amino acids long. Per germline, CDR1 SEHNR and CDR2 FQNEAQ (reference sequence). Trimming at V came to 5 bases and at J to 8 bases, leaving 13 bases not matched to a gene. In DNA, the CDR3 is TGTGCCAGCAGCCGAAGCCCCGCGGGGGGGATGTATGAGCAGTTCTTC. It yields the protein CASSRSPAGGMYEQFF.

The J gene is TRBJ2-5, the V gene TRBV5-5; D not certain. V lost 4 bases and J 5 bases, leaving 12 bases between the germline ends. The CDR3 is 13 residues long. The germline V gene has CDR1 SGHKS and CDR2 YYEKEE (reference sequence). The CDR3 region is CASSRALGETQYF. The CDR3 DNA reads as TGTGCCAGCAGCCGAGCCCTCGGGGAGACCCAGTACTTC.

CDR3 nucleotides: TGCAGTGCTAGAGTATGGCAGGGGTTCGACGAGCAGTACTTC. Residues: CSARVWQGFDEQYF. This chain uses TRBV20-1 with TRBJ2-7; weak D call: TRBD1 (6 bases). The CDR3 runs to 14 residues. The germline V gene has CDR1 DFQATT and CDR2 SNEGSKA (reference sequence). The V and J ends lost 1 base and 5 bases respectively, with 15 bases between them.

The rearrangement joins TRBV7-8 to TRBJ1-4; 9 bases are shared with TRBD1. The ends lost 3 bases at V and 8 bases at J; junction bases unmatched: 7. Germline CDR1 is SGHVS and CDR2 is FQNEAQ. This CDR3 contains 15 residues. CDR3 in amino acids: CASSFQDRGGEKLFF. The CDR3 DNA sequence: TGTGCCAGCAGCTTTCAGGACAGGGGAGGCGAAAAACTGTTTTTT.